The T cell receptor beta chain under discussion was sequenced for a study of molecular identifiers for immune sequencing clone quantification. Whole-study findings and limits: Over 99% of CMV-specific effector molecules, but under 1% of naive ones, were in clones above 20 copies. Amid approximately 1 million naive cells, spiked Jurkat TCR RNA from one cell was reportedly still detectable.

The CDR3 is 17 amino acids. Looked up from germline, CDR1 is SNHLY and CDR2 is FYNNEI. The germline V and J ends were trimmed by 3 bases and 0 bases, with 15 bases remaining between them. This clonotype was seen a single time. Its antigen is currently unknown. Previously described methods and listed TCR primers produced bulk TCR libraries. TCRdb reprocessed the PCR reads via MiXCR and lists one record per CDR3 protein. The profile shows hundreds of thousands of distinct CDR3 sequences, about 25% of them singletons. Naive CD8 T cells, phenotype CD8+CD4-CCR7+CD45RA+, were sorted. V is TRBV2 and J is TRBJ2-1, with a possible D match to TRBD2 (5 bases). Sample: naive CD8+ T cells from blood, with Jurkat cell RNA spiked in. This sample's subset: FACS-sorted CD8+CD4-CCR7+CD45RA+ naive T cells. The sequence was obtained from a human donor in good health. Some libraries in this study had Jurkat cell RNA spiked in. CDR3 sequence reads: CASSDLEADVSYNEQFF. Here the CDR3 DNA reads TGTGCCAGCAGTGACTTGGAAGCGGACGTCTCCTACAATGAGCAGTTCTTC.